Presented here are 8 T cell receptor beta chains from one specimen sequenced in a study of vaccination effects on CD4 cells after COVID-19. These TCRs are of unknown antigen specificity. Before sequencing took place, the ViraFEST assay used viral peptide pools to expand antigen-specific CD4+ T cells. CD4+ T cell isolation took place after approximately ten days of culture. Participants each got two BNT162b2 or mRNA-1273 vaccine doses. Here immunoSEQ multiplex PCR was the method, and the copy in TCRdb shows in-frame clones only, minus some. The table includes 25,000 to 40,000 clones, roughly four fifths detected once. Sample: CD4+ T cells from PBMCs cultured with HCoV-NL63 spike peptides, taken after COVID-19 vaccination. All receptors come from a human donor who received a COVID-19 vaccine. Some clones in this sample may be carry-over from other donors' samples.

V gene TRBV7-9 combines with J gene TRBJ2-7; 7 nucleotides align to TRBD1. The CDR3 loop spans 14 amino acids. Germline CDR1 is SEHNR and CDR2 is FQNEAQ (reference sequence). Germline trimming cut 5 bases from V and 4 bases from J; bases unmatched to any gene: 8. DNA of the CDR3: TGTGCCAGCAGCCCAGGGGACAGAATTTACGAGCAGTACGTC. This translates into CASSPGDRIYEQYV.

V is TRBV10-1 and J is TRBJ1-6; D is unresolved. This CDR3 contains 14 residues. The germline V gene has CDR1 WNHNN and CDR2 SYGVQD (reference sequence). Trimming left V 3 bases short and J 5 bases short, with 8 bases between. The CDR3 sequence: CASSENGNNSPLHF. Here the CDR3 DNA reads TGCGCCAGCAGTGAAAACGGCAATAATTCACCCCTCCACTTT.

A few counts support this clone. The chain carries TRBV3-1 (or the pseudogene TRBV3-2) and TRBJ2-7; the D gene could be TRBD1 or TRBD2 (5 bases each). The germline V gene has CDR1 LGHDT and CDR2 YNNKEL (reference sequence). CDR3 length: 13 amino acids. V was trimmed by 4 bases and J by 3 bases, leaving 10 bases between them. The CDR3 sequence: CASSPGPRYEQYV. CDR3 nucleotides: TGTGCCAGCAGCCCGGGACCCCGCTACGAGCAGTACGTC.

This clone came up once. The chain links TRBV29-1 to TRBJ1-1; 7 positions match TRBD1. The germline gives CDR1 SQVTM, CDR2 ANQGSEA. This CDR3 contains 12 residues. Trimming cost V 4 bases and J 4 bases; bases outside gene matches: 3. CDR3 region: CSVARGTTEAFF. The DNA of the CDR3 is TGCAGCGTTGCCAGGGGGACCACTGAAGCTTTCTTT.

The chain employs TRBV2 and TRBJ2-5; weak D call: TRBD2 (5 bases). Looked up from germline, CDR1 is SNHLY and CDR2 is FYNNEI. The CDR3 is 12 amino acids. The V gene lost 8 bases and the J gene lost 7 bases, with 14 bases spanning the gap. Here the CDR3 reads CASQDFGGTQYF. DNA for the CDR3: TGTGCCAGCCAGGACTTTGGAGGGACCCAGTACTTC.

CDR3 bases: TGTGCCAGCAGCTCGGGGGCAAACACTGAAGCTTTCTTT. Amino acids: CASSSGANTEAFF. The chain links TRBV7-3 to TRBJ1-1, with a weak D call TRBD1 (6 bases). Trimming pared 4 bases from V and 2 bases from J, leaving 8 bases between. This CDR3 is built from 13 residues. CDR1 SGHTA and CDR2 FQGTGA come from the germline V gene.

The genes are TRBV29-1 and TRBJ1-2; D is possibly TRBD1 (6 bases). V was pared by 3 bases and J by 0 bases, with 11 bases between. The CDR3 runs to 14 residues. Germline V CDR1 and CDR2: SQVTM, ANQGSEA. The CDR3 spells CSVDRDTANYGYTF. CDR3 in DNA: TGCAGCGTTGACAGGGACACCGCTAACTATGGCTACACCTTC.

This clone was counted a single time. The J gene is TRBJ2-1, the V gene TRBV7-2; 8 bases match TRBD2. V shed 2 bases and J 9 bases; nucleotides not matched to a gene: 9. The CDR3 totals 15 residues. Germline assignment: CDR1 SGHTA and CDR2 FQGNSA. CDR3 residues: CASSLSSGGIVEQFF. DNA for the CDR3: TGTGCCAGCAGCTTATCCAGCGGGGGAATCGTTGAGCAGTTCTTC. The full variable domain, completed using reference TRBV7-2 and TRBJ2-1, is GAGVSQSPSNKVTEKGKDVELRCDPISGHTALYWYRQSLGQGLEFLIYFQGNSAPDKSGLPSDRFSAERTGGSVSTLTIQRTQQEDSAVYLCASSLSSGGIVEQFFGPGTRLTVL.